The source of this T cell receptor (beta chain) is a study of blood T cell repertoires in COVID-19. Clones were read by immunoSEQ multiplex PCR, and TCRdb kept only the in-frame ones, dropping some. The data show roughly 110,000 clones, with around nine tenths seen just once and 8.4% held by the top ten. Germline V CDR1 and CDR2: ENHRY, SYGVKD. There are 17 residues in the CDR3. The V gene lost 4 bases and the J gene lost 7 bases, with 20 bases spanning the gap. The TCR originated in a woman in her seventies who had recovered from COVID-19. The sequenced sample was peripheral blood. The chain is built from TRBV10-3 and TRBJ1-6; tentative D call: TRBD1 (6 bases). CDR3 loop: CAISALARTELNSPLHF. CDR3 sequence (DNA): TGTGCCATCAGTGCGCTCGCCCGGACAGAACTCAATTCACCCCTCCACTTT.